A selection of T cell receptor beta chains follows, all from one sample in a study of vaccination and CD4 T cells after COVID-19. Via MiXCR, TCRdb re-called the PCR reads, giving one row per CDR3 protein. This table holds about 14,000 distinct CDR3 sequences, about 50% found once. Their recognized antigens are unknown. The source material was CD4+ T cells from blood, cultured in vitro, sampled before SARS-CoV-2 vaccination. The origin of the receptors is a human donor who had recovered from COVID-19. CDR3s include the opening cysteine and the closing phenylalanine or tryptophan. The order of the fields is clone size, J gene, V gene, CDR3 length, D gene, CDR3 DNA, CDR3 protein. The D gene is left open where the match is weak. Size is omitted from some rows. Given values are once, few, many or a class for expanded clones.

. TRBJ1-5 TRBV5-5 15 . TGTGCCAGCAGCTTGGGAGGGTGGAGCAATCAGCCCCAGCATTTT CASSLGGWSNQPQHF
. TRBJ1-5 TRBV6-2/TRBV6-3 12 . TGTGCCAGCAGTTACGCGCAGGGCCCCCAGCATTTT CASSYAQGPQHF
few TRBJ2-7 TRBV21-1 15 . TGTGCCAGCAGCAAAGTTGACGTCAGGGCAATCGAGCAGTACTTC CASSKVDVRAIEQYF
few TRBJ2-7 TRBV7-8 11 . TGTGCCAGCAGCTCCCTCTACGAGCAGTACTTC CASSSLYEQYF
few TRBJ1-5 TRBV7-2 15 . TGTGCCAGCAGCTTAAATCGGGGCAGCAATCAGCCCCAGCATTTT CASSLNRGSNQPQHF
. TRBJ2-3 TRBV28 14 . TGTGCCAGCAGTGTCAGGGGAGGTACAGATACGCAGTATTTT CASSVRGGTDTQYF
. TRBJ2-6 TRBV20-1 16 TRBD1 TGCAGTGCCTCGACAGGGGGTCTCTCTGGGGCCAACGTCCTGACTTTC CSASTGGLSGANVLTF
few TRBJ1-1 TRBV15 14 . TGTGCCACCAGCAGAGATCTCCGAGAGGCTGAAGCTTTCTTT CATSRDLREAEAFF
few TRBJ2-3 TRBV10-3 15 . TGTGCCATCAGTGAGTCAGGCGGGGCCGCAGATACGCAGTATTTT CAISESGGAADTQYF
large TRBJ1-6 TRBV6-5 15 . TGTGCCAGCAGTTACTCAGTTTCCAGGGACTCACCCCTCCACTTT CASSYSVSRDSPLHF
few TRBJ1-1 TRBV7-2 14 . TGTGCCAGCAGCTTAGGGGGGAGGAGGACTGAAGCTTTCTTT CASSLGGRRTEAFF
. TRBJ2-4 TRBV20-1 12 TRBD2 TGCAGTGCCCCCATGGGGGGGAACATTCAGTACTTC CSAPMGGNIQYF
once TRBJ2-7 TRBV11-3 15 TRBD2 TGTGCCAGCAGCGGGGCGGGGGGGCCCTCCTACGAGCAGTACTTC CASSGAGGPSYEQYF
. TRBJ2-1 TRBV7-9 15 . TGTGCCAGCAGCTTAGGGGCCGGGGGCTACAATGAGCAGTTCTTC CASSLGAGGYNEQFF
. TRBJ1-1 TRBV7-9 13 . TGTGCCAGCGGCTGGGAACCAGGGGCTGAAGCTTTCTTT CASGWEPGAEAFF
few TRBJ2-3 TRBV28 13 . TGTGCCAGCTCAACCCCGGAACCCAATACGCAGTATTTT CASSTPEPNTQYF
once TRBJ2-1 TRBV2 14 . TGTGCCAGCAGTGATAGAGGGTTCTACAATGAGCAGTTCTTC CASSDRGFYNEQFF
. TRBJ1-4 TRBV20-1 13 TRBD1 TGCAGTGCTATCCGGGACAGAGATGAAAAACTGTTTTTT CSAIRDRDEKLFF
. TRBJ1-1 TRBV11-1 14 . TGTGCCAGCGTTCAGACCCGGCAGAACACTGAAGCTTTCTTT CASVQTRQNTEAFF
. TRBJ2-7 TRBV6-5 13 . TGTGCCAGCAGTTACCGCACAAGCTACGAGCAGTACTTC CASSYRTSYEQYF
. TRBJ1-5 TRBV7-8 15 . TGTGCCAGCAGCCGGGAGCGCCTGGGGAATCAGCCCCAGCATTTT CASSRERLGNQPQHF
. TRBJ2-7 TRBV2 13 . TGTGCCAGCAGTCTGAGGTACTCCTACGAGCAGTACTTC CASSLRYSYEQYF
. TRBJ2-7 TRBV29-1 12 . TGCAGCGTGTCTGACAGGACCGGCGAGCAGTACTTC CSVSDRTGEQYF
. TRBJ2-4 TRBV5-5 16 . TGTGCCAGCAGCTTGGGGCCCGGTTCGGCCAAAAACATTCAGTACTTC CASSLGPGSAKNIQYF
few TRBJ2-7 TRBV20-1 16 TRBD2 TGCAGTGCTAGGAAACCAGGACTAGCGGGAGCCCACGAGCAGTACTTC CSARKPGLAGAHEQYF
. TRBJ1-5 TRBV10-3 14 . TGTGCCATCAGTGGCGGACGGGAGGATCAGCCCCAGCATTTT CAISGGREDQPQHF
. TRBJ1-1 TRBV12-3/TRBV12-4 14 . TGTGCCAGCAGTTTTTGGGGAATGAACACTGAAGCTTTCTTT CASSFWGMNTEAFF
. TRBJ2-3 TRBV7-6 16 . TGTGCCAGCAGCCGTATAAGCGGGTTAGGCACAGATACGCAGTATTTT CASSRISGLGTDTQYF
. TRBJ1-2 TRBV6-1 15 TRBD1 TGTGCCAGCAGTCCGGCCCTGACAGGGGGGAAGAGCTACACCTTC CASSPALTGGKSYTF
. TRBJ1-5 TRBV7-9 12 . TGTGCCAGCAGCCGGGCGGATCAGCCCCAGCATTTT CASSRADQPQHF
few TRBJ1-6 TRBV20-1 18 . TGCAGTGCTACCCAAACGGGGACACTCTGGTCCGGGGGTTCACCCCTCCACTTT CSATQTGTLWSGGSPLHF
. TRBJ1-4 TRBV20-1 14 TRBD1 TGCAGTGCTTCCGGGGGAGACAGGGGGCAAAAACTGTTTTTT CSASGGDRGQKLFF